These T cell receptor beta chains were read from a single sample in a study of blood T cells in healthy people across ages. From the 5' RACE reads, TCRdb called clonotypes with MiXCR, one entry per CDR3 protein. The data show roughly 830,000 distinct CDR3 sequences, approximately 67% seen once. The sequenced sample consisted of blood. The receptors derive from a man between 25 and 39 years old in good health. Both conserved end residues are trimmed from each CDR3. The order of the fields is J gene, CDR3 length, V gene, CDR3 protein.

>TRBJ1-2|15|TRBV7-2
ASSFTPEGLFGYGYT
>TRBJ2-3|14|TRBV15
ATSRAIAGGQDTQY
>TRBJ1-3|12|TRBV4-3
ASSRTQAGNTIY
>-|12|TRBV12-3/TRBV12-4
ASSLSVVVGEQY
>TRBJ2-4|13|TRBV12-3/TRBV12-4
ASSFRTGSKNIQY
>TRBJ2-7|14|TRBV29-1
SVRSLGRGPNHEQY
>TRBJ2-1|12|TRBV10-3
AITTTGGKYEQF
>TRBJ2-4|11|TRBV20-1
SAGTSGGREQY
>TRBJ1-6|15|TRBV6-5
ASSYSTGTGYSSPLH
>TRBJ2-1|10|TRBV6-5
ASSLTGPEQF
>TRBJ1-2|13|TRBV9
ASSVTGLPDYGYT
>TRBJ2-7|11|TRBV10-3
AITPSREDEQY
>TRBJ2-1|13|TRBV7-2
ASTLAGAMNNEQF
>TRBJ2-3|12|TRBV5-1
ASSLGLSTDTQY
>TRBJ2-7|13|TRBV5-1
ASSSDGSSYNEQY
>TRBJ2-1|11|TRBV6-5
ASTGGPGNEQF
>TRBJ2-5|12|TRBV12-3/TRBV12-4
ASSSTGGAETQY
>TRBJ2-7|13|TRBV4-3
ASSQDLLGQYEQY
>TRBJ2-1|14|TRBV7-3
ASSFLSGHSYNEQF
>TRBJ2-7|12|TRBV29-1
SVDRAGQTEAQY
>TRBJ2-7|13|TRBV29-1
SVGGLAQSSYEQY
>TRBJ2-7|15|TRBV18
ASSLLRGAGGSYEQY
>TRBJ2-1|14|TRBV7-3
ASSFEGLSSYNEQF
>TRBJ2-5|12|TRBV29-1
SVDTGGSQETQY
>TRBJ1-1|13|TRBV6-5
ASSTGSRLNTEAF
>TRBJ2-5|14|TRBV10-3
AISESTSGGGETQY
>-|11|TRBV6-4
ASSEQLYNEQY
>-|12|TRBV6-6
ASRVTGAGETQY
>TRBJ1-2|13|TRBV24-1
DTSDFSGGAYGYT
>TRBJ2-5|13|TRBV29-1
SSRGSGGGQETQY
>TRBJ2-5|13|TRBV20-1
SARDGRDAQETQY
>TRBJ1-5|13|TRBV4-3
ASSQLQGADQPQH
>TRBJ2-2|12|TRBV3-1
ASSQGGVGGELF
>-|11|TRBV7-3
ASSLGLAGAQF
>TRBJ2-1|16|TRBV7-8
ASSLASLAGSSYNEQF
>TRBJ1-5|10|TRBV29-1
SPYTVNQPQH
>TRBJ1-2|13|TRBV7-9
ASSPTPPTFYGYT
>TRBJ2-7|11|TRBV28
ASKEPHSYEQY
>TRBJ2-6|13|TRBV6-8
ASTGLNSGANVLT